The source of this T cell receptor beta chain is a study of blood T cell repertoires in COVID-19. Trimming shortened V by 7 bases and J by 0 bases, and 10 bases separated the two germline ends. In germline, CDR1 is SNHLY, CDR2 FYNNEI. The CDR3 runs 14 residues. Data came from immunoSEQ multiplex PCR; TCRdb stores just in-frame clones and leaves some out. The table shows under 150,000 clones, with roughly 88% occurring only once. The sample comprised PBMCs or T cells enriched from blood (not recorded which). The receptor's source is a woman aged 25 to 39 with acute COVID-19. The chain combines TRBV2 with TRBJ1-5; D is unresolved. The CDR3: CASTAEYSNQPQHF. The CDR3 DNA reads TGTGCCAGCACGGCGGAATATAGCAATCAGCCCCAGCATTTT.